This T cell receptor (beta chain) emerged from a study of radiation and T cells in renal cell carcinoma. Points from the study as a whole: Baseline intratumoral clonotype presence is unknown without pretreatment biopsies.

V trimming: 6 bases; J trimming: 2 bases; junction bases outside the gene matches: 4. CDR3 size: 14 residues. Germline loops: CDR1 MNHNS, CDR2 SASEGT. Time point meaning: blood 4 weeks post-SBRT, at nephrectomy. Treatment indicated: 15 Gy SBRT to primary tumor, nephrectomy 4 weeks later. Nephrectomy followed 15 Gy stereotactic body radiation by 4 weeks. This renal cell carcinoma was of the clear cell type. Assay used: immunoSEQ multiplex PCR; TCRdb lists only in-frame clones, some missing. The sample includes tens of thousands of clones, about 82% seen only once; the top ten take around 9.4%. This clone was observed at least ten times. Its target is unknown.

This receptor was taken from a man aged 50 or older with renal cell carcinoma. The rearrangement links TRBV6-1 to TRBJ1-5, with 7 positions matching TRBD1. The source was blood, collected from a patient whose treatment included radiotherapy and nephrectomy. CDR3 DNA: TGTGCCAGCAGGACAGGGTCTGGCAATCAGCCCCAGCATTTT. Encoded protein: CASRTGSGNQPQHF.